This T cell receptor beta chain was sequenced during a study of blood T cells in healthy people across ages. General study findings and limits: While age rose, TCR beta diversity per million T cells dropped in a roughly linear way.

Primers used in a second PCR of roughly 6 to 12 cycles were a sample-barcoded 5' primer and a J-beta primer mix. MiXCR, applied by TCRdb to the 5' RACE reads, yields one record per CDR3 protein. Found here are fewer than 1,000,000 distinct CDR3 sequences, 40% to 50% of them singletons; the top ten hold around 21%. V was trimmed by 5 bases and J by 11 bases, leaving 27 bases between them. The CDR3 runs 15 residues. From germline, CDR1 is DFQATT and CDR2 SNEGSKA (reference sequence). Worth noting for this clonotype: What it binds is unknown.

The specimen was blood. The receptor comes from a man aged 60-69 years in good health. The chain joins TRBV20-1 to TRBJ2-5, with TRBD1 as a possible D gene (5 bases). The CDR3 sequence is CSAAQGPISYNEQYF. The DNA for the CDR3 is TGCAGTGCTGCTCAGGGCCCCATCTCCTACAATGAGCAGTACTTC.